These T cell receptor beta chains were read from a single sample in a study of cytomegalovirus exposure and HLA in healthy donors. Produced via immunoSEQ multiplex PCR; TCRdb's table is partial and in-frame only. The repertoire holds 150,000 or so clones, around 90% seen once, with 5.5% to 7% in the top ten. The sample comprised PBMCs. These receptor sequences come from a young woman in good health and CMV-seropositive. Each CDR3 is given with its conserved first and last residue. D genes are given only for firm matches. Clone size appears in some rows only: once, few, many, or a class for an expanded clone.

D: TRBD2; size: -; V: TRBV6-5; J: TRBJ2-5; CDR3: CASSLPSGVTEETQYF; DNA: TGTGCCAGCAGTTTACCTAGCGGGGTGACTGAAGAGACCCAGTACTTC
D: TRBD2; size: -; V: TRBV2; J: TRBJ2-3; CDR3: CASSDGTTSGTQYF; DNA: TGTGCCAGCAGTGATGGGACTACCTCCGGTACGCAGTATTTT
D: -; size: few; V: TRBV7-9; J: TRBJ2-5; CDR3: CASSLVGSGQETQYF; DNA: TGTGCCAGCAGCTTAGTTGGCAGCGGTCAAGAGACCCAGTACTTC
D: TRBD1; size: -; V: TRBV18; J: TRBJ2-3; CDR3: CASSPGTGWSDTQYF; DNA: TGTGCCAGCTCACCCGGGACAGGGTGGTCAGATACGCAGTATTTT
D: TRBD1; size: -; V: TRBV18; J: TRBJ2-3; CDR3: CASSWTGGADTQYF; DNA: TGTGCCAGCTCATGGACAGGGGGGGCAGATACGCAGTATTTT
D: TRBD1; size: -; V: TRBV4-1; J: TRBJ2-7; CDR3: CASSQERSQGVYEQYF; DNA: TGCGCCAGCAGCCAAGAACGGAGTCAGGGGGTTTACGAGCAGTACTTC
D: -; size: -; V: TRBV4-1; J: TRBJ1-5; CDR3: CASSQLGAEYSNQPQHF; DNA: TGCGCCAGCAGCCAATTGGGGGCGGAATATAGCAATCAGCCCCAGCATTTT
D: -; size: -; V: TRBV5-1; J: TRBJ1-2; CDR3: CASRGALDGYTF; DNA: TGCGCCAGCCGGGGAGCTTTAGATGGCTACACCTTC
D: -; size: -; V: TRBV6-1; J: TRBJ2-5; CDR3: CASASWEEETQYF; DNA: TGTGCCAGCGCCTCTTGGGAGGAAGAGACCCAGTACTTC
D: -; size: -; V: TRBV28; J: TRBJ2-7; CDR3: CASSLWPRLVEQYF; DNA: TGTGCCAGCAGTTTATGGCCCAGACTTGTCGAGCAGTACTTC
D: -; size: -; V: TRBV13; J: TRBJ2-7; CDR3: CASSYLGQSFLEQYF; DNA: TGTGCCAGCAGTTACCTCGGACAGTCCTTCCTCGAGCAGTACTTC
D: TRBD1; size: -; V: TRBV15; J: TRBJ2-3; CDR3: CATRLGQGATDTQYF; DNA: TGTGCCACCAGATTGGGACAGGGGGCGACAGATACGCAGTATTTT
D: -; size: -; V: TRBV11-2; J: TRBJ2-3; CDR3: CASSKERGIPSTDTQYF; DNA: TGTGCCAGCAGCAAAGAGCGCGGGATCCCAAGCACAGATACGCAGTATTTT
D: TRBD2; size: -; V: TRBV29-1; J: TRBJ2-2; CDR3: CSASGGSLSAGELFF; DNA: TGCAGCGCGAGCGGGGGGTCCTTAAGCGCCGGGGAGCTGTTTTTT
D: -; size: -; V: TRBV6-5; J: TRBJ1-2; CDR3: CASSYGQNGYTF; DNA: TGTGCCAGCAGTTACGGTCAGAATGGCTACACCTTC
D: TRBD2; size: -; V: TRBV9; J: TRBJ2-7; CDR3: CASSEGASGIEGEQYF; DNA: TGTGCCAGCAGCGAGGGGGCTAGCGGGATTGAAGGCGAGCAGTACTTC
D: TRBD1; size: -; V: TRBV15; J: TRBJ2-1; CDR3: CATSRGTGYNEQFF; DNA: TGTGCCACCAGCAGAGGGACAGGGTACAATGAGCAGTTCTTC
D: -; size: -; V: TRBV11-2; J: TRBJ1-4; CDR3: CASSWEGVATNEKLFF; DNA: TGTGCCAGCAGTTGGGAAGGGGTTGCAACTAATGAAAAACTGTTTTTT
D: TRBD2; size: -; V: TRBV7-2; J: TRBJ2-7; CDR3: CASSLGLAGVYEQYF; DNA: TGTGCCAGCAGCTTAGGGCTAGCGGGAGTATACGAGCAGTACTTC
D: TRBD1; size: -; V: TRBV4-1; J: TRBJ2-3; CDR3: CASSIRDRGADTQYF; DNA: TGCGCCAGCAGCATCCGGGACAGGGGAGCAGATACGCAGTATTTT
D: -; size: -; V: TRBV28; J: TRBJ1-5; CDR3: CASTSGRVRNQPQHF; DNA: TGTGCCAGCACCTCGGGGAGGGTACGAAATCAGCCCCAGCATTTT
D: -; size: -; V: TRBV6-5; J: TRBJ2-1; CDR3: CASSYVRAAEQFF; DNA: TGTGCCAGCAGTTACGTCAGGGCGGCTGAGCAGTTCTTC
D: -; size: -; V: TRBV15; J: TRBJ2-3; CDR3: CATSRDRDLTQYF; DNA: TGTGCCACCAGCAGAGATAGGGACTTAACGCAGTATTTT
D: -; size: -; V: TRBV28; J: TRBJ1-1; CDR3: CASIPLERGETEAFF; DNA: TGTGCCAGCATTCCGCTTGAGCGGGGTGAAACTGAAGCTTTCTTT
D: TRBD1; size: many; V: TRBV7-6; J: TRBJ1-1; CDR3: CASSLRPGTGRNTEAFF; DNA: TGTGCCAGCAGCTTACGTCCCGGGACAGGGAGGAACACTGAAGCTTTCTTT
D: TRBD1; size: once; V: TRBV2; J: TRBJ1-1; CDR3: CASFYDRVGTEAFF; DNA: TGTGCCAGCTTTTACGACAGGGTGGGCACTGAAGCTTTCTTT
D: TRBD2; size: -; V: TRBV27; J: TRBJ2-3; CDR3: CASSPRTRNTQYF; DNA: TGTGCCAGCAGTCCCCGGACTAGAAATACGCAGTATTTT
D: -; size: -; V: TRBV2; J: TRBJ2-7; CDR3: CASSFNFYEQYF; DNA: TGTGCCAGCAGTTTTAATTTCTACGAGCAGTACTTC
D: -; size: -; V: TRBV2; J: TRBJ2-4; CDR3: CASSTQGPKNIQYF; DNA: TGTGCCAGCAGTACCCAGGGGCCAAAAAACATTCAGTACTTC
D: TRBD2; size: -; V: TRBV27; J: TRBJ2-3; CDR3: CASSPLFGSMRGYTDTQYF; DNA: TGTGCCAGCAGTCCCCTTTTTGGGTCGATGCGGGGGTACACAGATACGCAGTATTTT
D: -; size: -; V: TRBV5-1; J: TRBJ2-3; CDR3: CASSFGLNTDTQYF; DNA: TGCGCCAGCAGCTTTGGACTAAACACAGATACGCAGTATTTT